What follows are 27 T cell receptor beta chains derived from one specimen sequenced in a study of regulatory T cells in long-lasting Graves disease. Described time point: newly diagnosed GD, antithyroid drugs for less than 3 months. Preparation of the TCR library used RNA extracted from PBMCs. TCR beta libraries were built with iRepertoire HTBI primers and Arm-PCR of CDR3 regions. TCRdb fed the multiplex PCR reads into MiXCR, producing one record per CDR3 protein. The sample consists of about 440,000 distinct CDR3 sequences, about 17% of them appearing once. These same records also appear under a second study, on T cells in Graves' hyperthyroidism and ophthalmopathy.

Specimen: peripheral blood mononuclear cells (PBMCs), collected at new diagnosis, from a patient treated with antithyroid drugs. Source of these receptors: a woman in her thirties with Graves disease.

This clonotype has only a few counts. The chain uses TRBV5-1 and TRBJ2-6; no clear D. Germline CDR1 reads SGHRS; CDR2 reads YFSETQ. The CDR3 extends over 15 amino acids. V dropped 4 bases and J dropped 0 bases, with 8 bases sitting between them. The CDR3: CASSARSSGANVLTF. CDR3 in DNA: TGCGCCAGCAGCGCTCGGAGCTCTGGGGCCAACGTCCTGACTTTC.

This clonotype was detected only a few times. This chain joins TRBV4-1 and TRBJ2-2, with 7 bases matching TRBD1. The CDR3 is 19 residues long. Germline V CDR1 and CDR2: MGHRA, YSYEKL. Trimming took 0 bases from V and 4 from J; bases not matched to a gene: 14. CDR3 DNA: TGCGCCAGCAGCCAAGAGATCATCTCAAGGGGGCTTACCACCGGGGAGCTGTTTTTT. This translates into CASSQEIISRGLTTGELFF.

This clonotype was observed many times. This chain connects TRBV6-5 to TRBJ2-1, with TRBD2 identical over 8 bases. V trimming: 2 bases; J trimming: 8 bases; junction bases outside the gene matches: 17. Germline assignment: CDR1 MNHEY and CDR2 SVGAGI. The CDR3 runs to 18 residues. The CDR3 DNA reads TGTGCCAGCAGTTACCGGGGGGGGTACGGGAGGGCCGCAGATGAGCAGTTCTTC. The encoded protein is CASSYRGGYGRAADEQFF.

This clonotype was found many times. This sequence joins TRBV5-1 and TRBJ2-7, with D possibly matching TRBD2 (5 bases). Between the trimmed V and J ends, which lost 5 bases and 1 base, there was a span of 13 bases. Looked up from germline, CDR1 is SGHRS and CDR2 is YFSETQ. This CDR3 comprises 14 residues. CDR3 in DNA: TGCGCCAGCAGAACTAGTGCCACATCCTACGAGCAGTACTTC. Residues: CASRTSATSYEQYF.

This clonotype was counted ten times or more. This chain connects TRBV28 to TRBJ2-1; D is undetermined. Trimming shortened V by 6 bases and J by 6 bases, and 12 bases separated the two germline ends. Germline assignment: CDR1 MDHEN and CDR2 SYDVKM. This CDR3 region has 13 residues. The CDR3 bases are TGTGCCAGCAGACTTAAGTGGGGCAATGAGCAGTTCTTC. Its protein is CASRLKWGNEQFF.

The gene calls are TRBV5-1 and TRBJ2-5; D is possibly TRBD1 (5 bases). Per germline, CDR1 SGHRS and CDR2 YFSETQ. CDR3 length: 15 amino acids. Trimming shortened V by 0 bases and J by 5 bases, and 14 bases separated the two germline ends. The CDR3 DNA sequence: TGCGCCAGCAGCTTGGGACAGAGCCCCCGCGAGACCCAGTACTTC. Translating gives CASSLGQSPRETQYF.

The table lists this clonotype with many counts. V is TRBV10-2 and J is TRBJ2-1; perhaps TRBD2 as D (6 bases). The germline V gene encodes CDR1 WSHSY and CDR2 SAAADI. Trimming left V 10 bases short and J 6 bases short, with 25 bases between. This CDR3 region has 16 residues. CDR3 nucleotide sequence: TGCGCCACCGCCGACAATGTAATGCTAGCGCGCAATGAGCAGTTCTTC. Translating gives CATADNVMLARNEQFF.

V is TRBV7-3 and J is TRBJ2-2; either TRBD1 or TRBD2 may supply D (5 bases each). CDR3 length: 15 amino acids. Trimming shortened V by 5 bases and J by 5 bases, and 15 bases separated the two germline ends. The germline gives CDR1 SGHTA, CDR2 FQGTGA. CDR3 residues: CASSRGQRRTGELFF. Written as DNA, the CDR3 is TGTGCCAGCAGCCGGGGCCAGCGGAGGACCGGGGAGCTGTTTTTT.

The chain links TRBV6-2 or TRBV6-3 to TRBJ1-2; TRBD1 might be the D (6 bases). V dropped 2 bases and J dropped 10 bases, with 20 bases sitting between them. This CDR3 comprises 15 residues. Per germline, CDR1 MNHEY and CDR2 SVGEGT. The CDR3 sequence: CASSYAPRGVQDYTF. The CDR3 coding sequence is TGTGCCAGCAGTTACGCCCCCAGGGGCGTGCAGGACTACACCTTC.

On this clonotype itself: A much larger clone is a single base away; this may be a read error. CDR3 coding DNA: TGTGCCAGCAGTTTAAGGGCGAACCAAGAGACCCAGTACTTC. Translated, it gives CASSLRANQETQYF. The rearrangement links TRBV28 to TRBJ2-5; D not certain. CDR3 length equals 14 residues. The V end lost 2 bases, the J end lost 0 bases, and 7 bases lay between the germline ends. CDR1 MDHEN and CDR2 SYDVKM come from the germline V gene.

This clonotype was recorded many times. The chain uses TRBV5-1 and TRBJ2-7, with TRBD2 as a possible D gene (5 bases). Deletions cut 3 bases from V and 6 bases from J, with 16 bases between. Germline V gene sequence: CDR1 SGHRS, CDR2 YFSETQ. CDR3 length: 14 amino acids. This chain's CDR3 is CASSSAATRGEQYF. The DNA of the CDR3 is TGCGCCAGCAGCTCGGCGGCCACCCGGGGCGAGCAGTACTTC.

A few counts support this clonotype. The chain joins TRBV7-9 to TRBJ1-6; a possible D gene is TRBD1 (5 bases). Germline V gene data show CDR1 as SEHNR and CDR2 as FQNEAQ (reference sequence). V lost 7 bases to trimming and J lost 7 bases, with 8 bases between them. The CDR3 is 12 residues long. This CDR3 is CASTRANSPLHF. The CDR3 bases are TGTGCCAGCACCAGGGCGAATTCACCCCTCCACTTT.

To note about this clonotype: One junction end does not reproduce the germline sequence, and a read error may be involved. CDR3 nucleotides: TGTGTCAGCAGCCATCCCACAGGGGAGGACACTGAAGCTTTCTTT. The encoded protein is CVSSHPTGEDTEAFF. This sequence joins TRBV11-2 and TRBJ1-1; TRBD1 aligns across 7 bases. The CDR3 loop spans 15 amino acids. Germline V gene lookup returns CDR1 SGHAT and CDR2 FQNNGV.

This chain connects TRBV3-1 to TRBJ2-1, with 13 bases fitting TRBD2. This CDR3 is 16 amino acids long. Germline loops: CDR1 LGHDT, CDR2 YNNKEL (reference sequence). Trimming at V came to 6 bases and at J to 7 bases, leaving 9 bases not matched to a gene. CDR3 loop: CASSRTSGRATNEQFF. The CDR3 DNA reads as TGTGCCAGCAGTCGAACTAGCGGGAGGGCCACGAATGAGCAGTTCTTC.

This clonotype showed up many times. The chain uses TRBV7-8 and TRBJ1-6; D not resolved. This CDR3 has 13 residues. Germline CDR1 and CDR2: SGHVS and FQNEAQ. Trimming removed 1 base at V and 15 bases at J, with 13 bases between. CDR3 sequence reads: CASSLESAALLHF. CDR3 sequence (DNA): TGTGCCAGCAGCTTAGAATCTGCAGCCCTCCTCCACTTT.

This clonotype was found many times. V gene TRBV24-1 combines with J gene TRBJ1-1, with 7 bases that match TRBD1. The V segment lost 10 bases and the J segment 0 bases; nucleotides outside the gene matches: 7. Germline CDR1 KGHDR, CDR2 SFDVKD. This CDR3 comprises 14 residues. The CDR3 sequence: CATRQGPMNTEAFF. CDR3 DNA sequence: TGTGCCACTAGACAGGGCCCAATGAACACTGAAGCTTTCTTT.

On this clonotype: A read error may be the cause here, since a much bigger clone is one base away. The V gene is TRBV6-5, the J gene TRBJ2-1; 13 nucleotides line up with TRBD2. The germline V gene has CDR1 MNHEY and CDR2 SVGAGI. The CDR3 sequence is 15 residues long. The CDR3: CASSYGLAGVNEQLF. The CDR3 nucleotides read TGTGCCAGCAGTTACGGACTAGCGGGAGTAAATGAGCAGCTCTTC.

Points on this clonotype: Possible read error: a much larger clone is one base away. J is TRBJ2-4 and V is TRBV28; possibly TRBD2 for D (6 bases). V lost 6 bases, J lost 13 bases, and 19 bases lay in between. There are 13 residues in the CDR3. CDR1 and CDR2 (germline): MDHEN, SYDVKM. The CDR3 sequence is CASSHGTALEQYF. The CDR3 DNA is TGTGCCAGCAGCCATGGGACTGCCCTTGAGCAGTACTTC.

This clonotype has more than one count but fewer than ten. This rearrangement joins TRBV3-1 to TRBJ2-4, with TRBD2 as a possible D gene (6 bases). The CDR3 totals 17 residues. Germline assignment: CDR1 LGHDT and CDR2 YNNKEL (reference sequence). V was shortened by 1 base and J by 2 bases, with 15 bases between the two germline ends. The CDR3 sequence is CASSQAVAGISKNIQYF. The CDR3 DNA is TGTGCCAGCAGCCAAGCGGTCGCGGGAATCTCCAAAAACATTCAGTACTTC. Complete variable domain (other parts from reference TRBV3-1 and TRBJ2-4): DTAVSQTPKYLVTQMGNDKSIKCEQNLGHDTMYWYKQDSKKFLKIMFSYNNKELIINETVPNRFSPKSPDKAHLNLHINSLELGDSAVYFCASSQAVAGISKNIQYFGAGTRLSVL.

J is TRBJ1-3 and V is TRBV27; tentative D call: TRBD1 (5 bases). This CDR3 has 17 amino acids. Germline-derived CDR1 and CDR2 are MNHEY and SMNVEV (reference sequence). The V end lost 6 bases, the J end lost 1 base, and 19 bases lay between the germline ends. CDR3 amino acids: CASSGLGWGLSGNTIYF. In DNA, the CDR3 is TGTGCCAGCAGCGGGCTTGGCTGGGGCTTATCTGGAAACACCATATATTTT.

This clonotype showed up just a few times. CDR3 amino acids: CSARDRWGDRASQETQYF. Written as DNA, the CDR3 is TGCAGTGCTAGAGATCGGTGGGGAGACAGGGCCTCCCAAGAGACCCAGTACTTC. The rearrangement uses TRBV20-1 and TRBJ2-5; 7 bases are a match to TRBD1. With V trimmed by 0 bases and J by 1 base, 14 bases remained unmatched. Germline CDR1 DFQATT, CDR2 SNEGSKA (reference sequence). The CDR3 loop spans 18 amino acids.

This clonotype was counted ten times or more. This sequence joins TRBV12-3 or TRBV12-4 and TRBJ1-4; perhaps TRBD1 as D (5 bases). There are 15 residues in the CDR3. The V end was cut by 5 bases, the J end by 8 bases, with 18 bases between. CDR3 residues: CASSPQSGGSEKLFF. CDR3 bases: TGTGCCAGCAGTCCACAGTCGGGGGGAAGCGAAAAACTGTTTTTT.

Remarks on this clonotype: The likely explanation is a read error, given a far larger clone one base away. V is TRBV5-6 and J is TRBJ2-1; D might be TRBD2 (6 bases). Germline values: CDR1 SGHDT, CDR2 YYEEEE. This CDR3 region has 13 residues. With 0 bases removed from V and 13 bases from J, the gap between germline ends came to 14 bases. CDR3 region: CASSLGGEETQFF. Here the CDR3 DNA reads TGTGCCAGCAGCTTGGGGGGGGAAGAGACCCAGTTCTTC.

This clonotype has more than one count but fewer than ten. The V call is TRBV4-1, the J call TRBJ1-2; weak D call: TRBD1 (6 bases). Germline V gene data show CDR1 as MGHRA and CDR2 as YSYEKL. This CDR3 spans 15 amino acids. The V gene lost 2 bases and the J gene lost 4 bases, with 14 bases spanning the gap. The CDR3 protein is CASSQRTGSGYGYTF. The CDR3 DNA reads as TGCGCCAGCAGCCAAAGAACAGGGAGTGGCTATGGCTACACCTTC.

Turning to this clonotype: A read error may be the cause here, since a much bigger clone is one base away. The rearrangement joins TRBV5-1 to TRBJ2-1, with a weak D call TRBD1 (5 bases). The V and J ends lost 0 bases and 8 bases respectively, with 6 bases between them. Germline loops: CDR1 SGHRS, CDR2 YFSETQ. The CDR3 spans 12 residues. CDR3 DNA sequence: TGCGCCAGCAGCTTGGCAGGGTATGAGCAGTTCTTC. Translation: CASSLAGYEQFF.

This clonotype was observed at least ten times. This chain uses TRBV12-3 or TRBV12-4 with TRBJ2-5, with a possible D match to TRBD1 (5 bases). V dropped 6 bases and J dropped 0 bases, with 11 bases sitting between them. The CDR3 is made up of 14 amino acids. The CDR3 loop is CASRNPGNQETQYF. DNA of the CDR3: TGTGCCAGCAGAAACCCAGGGAACCAAGAGACCCAGTACTTC.

This rearrangement joins TRBV2 to TRBJ2-7; 10 nucleotides line up with TRBD1. The ends lost 6 bases at V and 7 bases at J; junction bases unmatched: 18. In germline, CDR1 is SNHLY, CDR2 FYNNEI. The CDR3 spans 17 residues. The CDR3 spells CASSQSPGRQGAGEQYF. CDR3 coding DNA: TGTGCCAGCAGCCAATCCCCAGGTCGACAGGGGGCAGGGGAGCAGTACTTC.